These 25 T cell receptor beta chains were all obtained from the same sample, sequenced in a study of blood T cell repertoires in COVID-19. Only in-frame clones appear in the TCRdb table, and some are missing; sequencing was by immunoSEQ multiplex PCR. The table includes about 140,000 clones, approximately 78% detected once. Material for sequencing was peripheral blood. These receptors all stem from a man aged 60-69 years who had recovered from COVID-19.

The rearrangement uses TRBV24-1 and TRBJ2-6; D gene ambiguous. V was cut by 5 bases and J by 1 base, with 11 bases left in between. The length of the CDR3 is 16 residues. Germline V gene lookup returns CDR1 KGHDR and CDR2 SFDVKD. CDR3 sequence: CATSVSERSGANVLTF. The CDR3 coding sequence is TGTGCCACCAGTGTGTCGGAGAGGTCTGGGGCCAACGTCCTGACTTTC.

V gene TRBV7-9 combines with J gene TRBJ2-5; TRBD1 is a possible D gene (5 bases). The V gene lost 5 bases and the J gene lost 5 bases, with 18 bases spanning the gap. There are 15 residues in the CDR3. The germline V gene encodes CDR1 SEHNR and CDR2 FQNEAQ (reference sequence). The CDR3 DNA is TGTGCCAGCAGCCGTAGCACGGTCTCAGGGGAGACCCAGTACTTC. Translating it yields CASSRSTVSGETQYF.

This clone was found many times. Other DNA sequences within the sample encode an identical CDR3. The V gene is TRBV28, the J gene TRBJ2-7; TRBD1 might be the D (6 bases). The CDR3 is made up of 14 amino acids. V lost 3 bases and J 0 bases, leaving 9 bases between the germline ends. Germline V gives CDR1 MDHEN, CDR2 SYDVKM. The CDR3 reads CASSLAQGSYEQYF. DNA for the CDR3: TGTGCCAGCAGTTTGGCACAGGGCTCCTACGAGCAGTACTTC.

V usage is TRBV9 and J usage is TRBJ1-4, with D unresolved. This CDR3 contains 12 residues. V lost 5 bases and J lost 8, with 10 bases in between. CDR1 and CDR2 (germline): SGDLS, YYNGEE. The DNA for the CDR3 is TGTGCCAGCAGTGGGTGGGAGGAAAAACTGTTTTTT. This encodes CASSGWEEKLFF.

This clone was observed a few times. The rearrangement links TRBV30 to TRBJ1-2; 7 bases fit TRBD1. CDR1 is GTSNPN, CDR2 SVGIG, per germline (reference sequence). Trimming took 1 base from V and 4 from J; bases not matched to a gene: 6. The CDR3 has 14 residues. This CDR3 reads CAWSGNHRGYGYTF. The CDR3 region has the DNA TGTGCCTGGAGTGGTAACCACAGGGGCTATGGCTACACCTTC.

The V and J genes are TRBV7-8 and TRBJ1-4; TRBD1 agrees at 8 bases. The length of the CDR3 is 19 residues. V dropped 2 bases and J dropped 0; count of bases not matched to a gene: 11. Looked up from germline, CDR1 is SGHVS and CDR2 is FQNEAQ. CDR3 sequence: CASSLLSGGGSATNEKLFF. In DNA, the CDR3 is TGTGCCAGCAGCTTATTATCAGGGGGCGGAAGTGCAACTAATGAAAAACTGTTTTTT.

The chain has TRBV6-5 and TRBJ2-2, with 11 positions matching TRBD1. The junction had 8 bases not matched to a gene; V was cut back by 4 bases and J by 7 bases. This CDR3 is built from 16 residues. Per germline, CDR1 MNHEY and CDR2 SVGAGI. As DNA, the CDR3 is TGTGCCAGCAGTTTCGTGGACAGGGGGCCTGGCGGGGAGCTGTTTTTT. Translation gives CASSFVDRGPGGELFF.

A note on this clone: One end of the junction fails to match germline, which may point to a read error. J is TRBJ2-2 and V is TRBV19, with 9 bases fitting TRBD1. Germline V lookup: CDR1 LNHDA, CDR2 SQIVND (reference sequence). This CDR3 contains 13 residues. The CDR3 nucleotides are TGTGCCAGTAGTATAGACCTACAGGGGGCCCGGATTTTT. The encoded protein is CASSIDLQGARIF. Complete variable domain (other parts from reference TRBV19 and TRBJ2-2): DGGITQSPKYLFRKEGQNVTLSCEQNLNHDAMYWYRQDPGQGLRLIYYSQIVNDFQKGDIAEGYSVSREKKESFPLTVTSAQKNPTAFYLCASSIDLQGARIFGEGSRLTVL.

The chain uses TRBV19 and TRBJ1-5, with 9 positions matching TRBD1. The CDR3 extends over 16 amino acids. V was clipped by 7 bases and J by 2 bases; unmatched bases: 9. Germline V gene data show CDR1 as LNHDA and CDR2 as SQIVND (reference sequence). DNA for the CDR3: TGTGCCAGTATTGCCCCGGGACAGGGTCGCAATCAGCCCCAGCATTTT. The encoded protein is CASIAPGQGRNQPQHF.

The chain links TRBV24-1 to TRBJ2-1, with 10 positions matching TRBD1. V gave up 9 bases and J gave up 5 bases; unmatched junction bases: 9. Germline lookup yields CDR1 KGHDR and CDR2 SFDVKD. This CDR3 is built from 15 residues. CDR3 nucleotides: TGTGCCACCGCCTCATCGGGACAGGGGAACAATGAGCAGTTCTTC. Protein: CATASSGQGNNEQFF.

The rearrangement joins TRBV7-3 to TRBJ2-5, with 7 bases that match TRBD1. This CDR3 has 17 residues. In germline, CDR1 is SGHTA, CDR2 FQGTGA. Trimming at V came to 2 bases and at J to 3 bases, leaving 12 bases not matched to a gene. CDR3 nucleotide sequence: TGTGCCAGCAGCTTATGGGGGCCCGGGACAGCAGAAGAGACCCAGTACTTC. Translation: CASSLWGPGTAEETQYF. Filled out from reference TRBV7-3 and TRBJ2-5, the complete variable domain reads GAGVSQTPSNKVTEKGKYVELRCDPISGHTALYWYRQSLGQGPEFLIYFQGTGAADDSGLPNDRFFAVRPEGSVSTLKIQRTERGDSAVYLCASSLWGPGTAEETQYFGPGTRLLVL.

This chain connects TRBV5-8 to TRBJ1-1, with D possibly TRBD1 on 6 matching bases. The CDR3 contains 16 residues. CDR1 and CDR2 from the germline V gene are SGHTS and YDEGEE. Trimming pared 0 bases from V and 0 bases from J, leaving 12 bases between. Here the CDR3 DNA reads TGTGCCAGCAGCTTGGCGACAGGTGGGTTGAACACTGAAGCTTTCTTT. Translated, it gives CASSLATGGLNTEAFF.

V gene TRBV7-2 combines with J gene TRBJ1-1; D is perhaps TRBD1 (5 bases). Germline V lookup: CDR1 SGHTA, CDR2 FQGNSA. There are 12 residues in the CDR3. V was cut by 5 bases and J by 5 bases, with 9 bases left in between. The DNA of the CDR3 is TGTGCCAGCAGCCCCAGACAGACTGAAGCTTTCTTT. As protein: CASSPRQTEAFF.

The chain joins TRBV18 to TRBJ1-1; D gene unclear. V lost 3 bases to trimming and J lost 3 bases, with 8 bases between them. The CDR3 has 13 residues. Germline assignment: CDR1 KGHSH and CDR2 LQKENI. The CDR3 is CASSPEADTEAFF. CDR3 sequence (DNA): TGTGCCAGCTCACCGGAGGCGGACACTGAAGCTTTCTTT.

The CDR3 reads CASSSRTGGEQFF. The DNA of the CDR3 is TGTGCCAGCAGCAGCAGGACAGGGGGCGAGCAGTTCTTC. The V call is TRBV11-3, the J call TRBJ2-1; 11 nucleotides match TRBD1. Trimming took 5 bases from V and 10 from J; bases not matched to a gene: 4. Looked up from germline, CDR1 is SGHNT and CDR2 is YENEEA. The CDR3 is 13 amino acids. Using reference TRBV11-3 and TRBJ2-1 for the parts outside the CDR3, the full variable domain is EAGVVQSPRYKIIEKKQPVAFWCNPISGHNTLYWYLQNLGQGPELLIRYENEEAVDDSQLPKDRFSAERLKGVDSTLKIQPAELGDSAVYLCASSSRTGGEQFFGPGTRLTVL.

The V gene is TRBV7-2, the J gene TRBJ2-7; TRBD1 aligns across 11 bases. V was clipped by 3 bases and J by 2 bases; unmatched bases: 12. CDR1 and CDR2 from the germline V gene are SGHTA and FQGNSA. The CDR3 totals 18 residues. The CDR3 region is CASSFSGTGGIAPYEQYF. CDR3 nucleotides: TGTGCCAGCAGCTTTTCCGGGACAGGGGGTATCGCGCCCTACGAGCAGTACTTC.

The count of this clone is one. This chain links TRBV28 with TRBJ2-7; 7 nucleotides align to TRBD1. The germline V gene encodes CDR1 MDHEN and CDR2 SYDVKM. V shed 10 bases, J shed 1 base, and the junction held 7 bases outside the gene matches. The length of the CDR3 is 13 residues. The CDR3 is CATWDRLSYEQYF. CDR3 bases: TGTGCCACATGGGACAGACTTTCCTACGAGCAGTACTTC.

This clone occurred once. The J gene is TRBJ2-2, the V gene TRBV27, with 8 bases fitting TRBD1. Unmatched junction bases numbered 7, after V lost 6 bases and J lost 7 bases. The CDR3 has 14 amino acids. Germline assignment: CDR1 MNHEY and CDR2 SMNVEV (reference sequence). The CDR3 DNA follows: TGTGCCAGCAGCCCGGACAGGGTTGACGGGGAGCTGTTTTTT. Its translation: CASSPDRVDGELFF.

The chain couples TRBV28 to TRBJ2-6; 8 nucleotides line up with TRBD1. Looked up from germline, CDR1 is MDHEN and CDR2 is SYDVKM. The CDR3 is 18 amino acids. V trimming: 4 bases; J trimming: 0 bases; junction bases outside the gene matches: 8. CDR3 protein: CASSSGTGIFSGANVLTF. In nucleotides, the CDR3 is TGTGCCAGCAGTTCCGGGACAGGAATTTTCTCTGGGGCCAACGTCCTGACTTTC.

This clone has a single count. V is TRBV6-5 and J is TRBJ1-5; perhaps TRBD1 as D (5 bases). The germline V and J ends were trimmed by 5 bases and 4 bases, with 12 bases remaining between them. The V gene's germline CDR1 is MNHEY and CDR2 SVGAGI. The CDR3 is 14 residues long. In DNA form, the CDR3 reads TGTGCCAGCAGTAGGGTTGCAGGGAATCAGCCCCAGCATTTT. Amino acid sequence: CASSRVAGNQPQHF.

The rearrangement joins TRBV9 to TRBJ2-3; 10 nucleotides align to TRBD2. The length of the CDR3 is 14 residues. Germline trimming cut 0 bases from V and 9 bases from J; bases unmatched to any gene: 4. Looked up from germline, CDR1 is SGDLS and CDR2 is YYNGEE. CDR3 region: CASSVGLAGETQYF. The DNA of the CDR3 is TGTGCCAGCAGCGTAGGGCTAGCGGGAGAGACGCAGTATTTT.

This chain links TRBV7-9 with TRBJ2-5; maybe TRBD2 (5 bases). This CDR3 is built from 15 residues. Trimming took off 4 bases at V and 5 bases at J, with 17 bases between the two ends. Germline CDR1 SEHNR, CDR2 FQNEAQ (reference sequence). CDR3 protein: CASSSPDGGVETQYF. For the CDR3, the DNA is TGTGCCAGCAGCTCGCCCGACGGAGGAGTTGAGACCCAGTACTTC.

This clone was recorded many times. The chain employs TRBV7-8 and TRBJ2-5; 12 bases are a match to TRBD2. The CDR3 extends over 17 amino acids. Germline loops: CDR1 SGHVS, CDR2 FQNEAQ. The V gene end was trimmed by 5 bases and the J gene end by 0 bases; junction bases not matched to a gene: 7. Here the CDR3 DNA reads TGTGCCAGCAGCCCGGGACTAGCGGGCCGCCACCAAGAGACCCAGTACTTC. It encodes CASSPGLAGRHQETQYF.

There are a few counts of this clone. The CDR3 region has the DNA TGTGCCAGTAGTATAGATGGGGCCCAGAACACTGAAGCTTTCTTT. Amino acid sequence: CASSIDGAQNTEAFF. This chain connects TRBV19 to TRBJ1-1, with a possible D match to TRBD1 (5 bases). The length of the CDR3 is 15 residues. V lost 0 bases and J lost 1, with 9 bases in between. Germline loops: CDR1 LNHDA, CDR2 SQIVND (reference sequence).

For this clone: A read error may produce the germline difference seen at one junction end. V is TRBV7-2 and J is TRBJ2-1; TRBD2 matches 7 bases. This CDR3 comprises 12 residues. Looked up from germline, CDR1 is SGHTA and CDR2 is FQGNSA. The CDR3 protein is CASSPRLAGPLF. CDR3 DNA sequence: TGTGCCAGCAGCCCCAGACTAGCAGGCCCCCTCTTC.